The source of this TCR beta chain is a study of regulatory T cells in long-lasting Graves disease. Combining iRepertoire HTBI primers with Arm-PCR of CDR3 regions, the authors built TCR beta libraries. TCRdb reprocessed the multiplex PCR reads via MiXCR and lists one record per CDR3 protein. Of roughly 300,000 distinct CDR3 sequences listed, approximately 20% are singletons. The CDR3 has 16 amino acids. CDR1 and CDR2 from the germline V gene are MNHEY and SVGAGI. The ends were cut back, 2 bases at V and 1 base at J, with 15 bases in the middle. Time point of the sample: persistent/refractory GD, antithyroid drugs over 5 years with positive TRAb. TCR sequences were obtained from RNA taken from PBMCs. This clonotype has just a few counts.

The sample in question was peripheral blood mononuclear cells (PBMCs), obtained when the disease was refractory, from a patient treated with antithyroid drugs. The chain carries TRBV6-5 and TRBJ2-7, with D tentatively TRBD1 or TRBD2 (5 bases each). The TCR comes from a female donor with Graves disease. The DNA of the CDR3 is TGTGCCAGCAGTTACGGGACGGGGCTTCGATCCTACGAGCAGTACTTC. This translates into CASSYGTGLRSYEQYF.